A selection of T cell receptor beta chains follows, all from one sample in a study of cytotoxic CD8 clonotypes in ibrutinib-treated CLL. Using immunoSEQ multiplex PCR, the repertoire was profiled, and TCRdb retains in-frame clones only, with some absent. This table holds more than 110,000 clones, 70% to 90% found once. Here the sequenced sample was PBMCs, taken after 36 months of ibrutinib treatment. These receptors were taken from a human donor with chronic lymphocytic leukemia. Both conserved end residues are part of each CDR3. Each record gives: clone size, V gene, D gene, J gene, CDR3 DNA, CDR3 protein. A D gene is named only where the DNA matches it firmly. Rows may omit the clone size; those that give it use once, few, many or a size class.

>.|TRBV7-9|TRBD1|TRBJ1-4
TGTGCCAGCAGCCCGGACAGGATTGGCGAAAAACTGTTTTTT
CASSPDRIGEKLFF
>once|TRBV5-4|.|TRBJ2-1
TGTGCCATCCGGACAGCCAGCTCCTACAATGAGCAGTTCTTC
CAIRTASSYNEQFF
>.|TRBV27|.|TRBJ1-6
TGTGCCAGCAGTCCGGGCTATAATTCACCCCTCCACTTT
CASSPGYNSPLHF
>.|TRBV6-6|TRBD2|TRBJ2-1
TGTGCCAGCAGTTACTTAGCGGGAGGGGGCAATGAGCAGTTCTTC
CASSYLAGGGNEQFF
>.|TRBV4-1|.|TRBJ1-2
TGCGCCAGCAGCCAAGGGGCAGGGATCTATGGCTACACCTTC
CASSQGAGIYGYTF
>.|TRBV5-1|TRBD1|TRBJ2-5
TGCGCCAGCAGCTTCGGGACAGACAGGCAAGAGACCCAGTACTTC
CASSFGTDRQETQYF
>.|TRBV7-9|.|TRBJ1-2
TGTGCCAGCAGCCCCTTCCCCGGCAGGGCAGTTGCCTATGGCTACACCTTC
CASSPFPGRAVAYGYTF
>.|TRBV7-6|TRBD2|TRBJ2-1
TGTGCCAGCAGCTTATTAGCGGGATGGGATGAGCAGTTCTTC
CASSLLAGWDEQFF
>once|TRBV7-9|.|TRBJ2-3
TGTGCCAGCAGCTCCCCTCTTGGCACAGATACGCAGTATTTT
CASSSPLGTDTQYF
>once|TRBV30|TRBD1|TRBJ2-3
TGTGCCTGGACCGGGATAGGGGGCGAATGGGATACGCAGTATTTT
CAWTGIGGEWDTQYF
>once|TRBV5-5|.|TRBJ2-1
TGTGCCAGCACAAACAGGGTATACAATGAGCAGTTCTTC
CASTNRVYNEQFF
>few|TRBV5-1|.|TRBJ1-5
TGCGCCAGCAGCTTGTGGGGGGATAGCAATCAGCCCCAGCATTTT
CASSLWGDSNQPQHF
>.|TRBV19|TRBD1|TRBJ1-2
TGTGCCAGTAGCCTTAACAGGGGTTATGGCTACACCTTC
CASSLNRGYGYTF
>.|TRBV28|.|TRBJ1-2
TGTGCCAGCAGTGCAGCGGGCTTAGGGGACTATGGCTACACCTTC
CASSAAGLGDYGYTF
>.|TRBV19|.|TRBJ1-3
TGTGCCAGTAGTATGCGGCATGACTCTGGAAACACCATATATTTT
CASSMRHDSGNTIYF
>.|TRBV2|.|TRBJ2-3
TGTGCCAGCAGTGACAGATACACAGATACGCAGTATTTT
CASSDRYTDTQYF
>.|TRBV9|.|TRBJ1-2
TGTGCCAGCAGCGTGGGAGGGGTGGGGTTGTATGGCTACACCTTC
CASSVGGVGLYGYTF
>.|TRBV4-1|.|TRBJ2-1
TGCGCCAGCAGCCAAGATGGTTGGAATGAGCAGTTCTTC
CASSQDGWNEQFF
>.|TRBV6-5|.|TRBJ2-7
TGTGCCAGCCGCCGCCGGGGCCCCGAGCAGTACTTC
CASRRRGPEQYF
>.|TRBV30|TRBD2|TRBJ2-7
TGTGCCTGGAGTCCCCTGGGACTAGCGGGACTCGAGCAGTACTTC
CAWSPLGLAGLEQYF
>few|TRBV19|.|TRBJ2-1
TGTGCCAGTACCCTCGTTTGGGGAAACTACAATGAGCAGTTCTTC
CASTLVWGNYNEQFF
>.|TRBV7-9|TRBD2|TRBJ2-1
TGTGCCAGCAGCCCCATAAGAGCGGGGAAATCCTACAATGAGCAGTTCTTC
CASSPIRAGKSYNEQFF
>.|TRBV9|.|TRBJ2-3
TGTGCCAGCAGCTTGGACCACACAGATACGCAGTATTTT
CASSLDHTDTQYF
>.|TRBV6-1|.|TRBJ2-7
TGTGCCAGCCGTACGTACTCGGGTTCCTACGAGCAGTACTTC
CASRTYSGSYEQYF
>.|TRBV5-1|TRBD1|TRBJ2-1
TGCGCCAGCAGCTTAGGACAGGGACCTTACAATGAGCAGTTCTTC
CASSLGQGPYNEQFF
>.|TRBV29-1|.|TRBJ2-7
TGCAGCGTTGAAACCCCGGCCGAGCAGTACTTC
CSVETPAEQYF
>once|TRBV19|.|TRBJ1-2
TGTGCCAGTAGTATGGGGAGAGGACAACTTGGCTATGGCTACACCTTC
CASSMGRGQLGYGYTF
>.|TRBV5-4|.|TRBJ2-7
TGTGCCAGCAGCTTGGAGGTGGGGGAGCAGTACTTC
CASSLEVGEQYF
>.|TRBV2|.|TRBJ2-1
TGTGCCAGCAGTCAGATCTGGAGGAATGAGCAGTTCTTC
CASSQIWRNEQFF
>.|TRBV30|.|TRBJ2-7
TGTGCCTGTCGACTCGGACGGGGGATGGGCGAGCAGTACTTC
CACRLGRGMGEQYF
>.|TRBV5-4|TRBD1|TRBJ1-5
TGTGCCAGCAGCTTGAGGCCGACAGGGCACCAGCCCCAGCATTTT
CASSLRPTGHQPQHF
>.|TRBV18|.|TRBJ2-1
TGTGCCAGCTCACCGCGAGTGGAGAAGCACAATGAGCAGTTCTTC
CASSPRVEKHNEQFF
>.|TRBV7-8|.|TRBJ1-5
TGTGCCAGCAGCCGGAGTAATGAACCATATAGCAATCAGCCCCAGCATTTT
CASSRSNEPYSNQPQHF
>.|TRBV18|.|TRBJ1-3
TGTGCCAGCTCACCTGGGGTTTCGAGCTCTGGAAACACCATATATTTT
CASSPGVSSSGNTIYF
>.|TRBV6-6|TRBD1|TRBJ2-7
TGTGCCAGCAATGACAGGGGGTGGTACGAGCAGTACTTC
CASNDRGWYEQYF
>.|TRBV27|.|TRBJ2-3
TGTGCCAGCAGTTTAGGCGGGCCAGTTCCAGATACGCAGTATTTT
CASSLGGPVPDTQYF